What follows describes a single T cell receptor beta chain. The sample originates from a study of human T cells and chemical hapten exposure. The V gene lost 11 bases and the J gene lost 1 base, with 12 bases spanning the gap. CDR3 length equals 13 residues. Time point here: pre-sensitization, week 0. Treatment described: therapeutic diphenylcyclopropenone sensitization with weekly scalp DPC. TCRdb re-analysed the RACE reads in MiXCR, keeping a single row per CDR3 protein. The repertoire has 250,000 to 300,000 distinct CDR3 sequences, roughly 8% of them found once; the top ten carry roughly 1.2%. The sample here was whole blood, taken in connection with sensitization to the hapten diphenylcyclopropenone (DPC). The chain joins TRBV12-3 or TRBV12-4 to TRBJ2-1, with D possibly TRBD1 on 6 matching bases. This clonotype originated in a man aged 18-30 years with alopecia areata. Some clones in this sample may be carry-over from other donors' samples. In DNA, the CDR3 is TGTGCCGGACGGACAGATTCCTACAATGAGCAGTTCTTC. Translating it yields CAGRTDSYNEQFF.